The T cell receptor (beta chain) described here comes from a study of cytomegalovirus exposure and HLA in healthy donors. Study-level results: Reports credit the classifier with highly specific, highly sensitive diagnosis of cytomegalovirus status. Three chains tied to CMV proved CMV antigen-specific in vitro. Cytomegalovirus association was assigned to approximately 160 TCR beta chains. Clusters of TCRs from the first cohort tended to co-occur in the 100 to 150 validation repertoires (as a later analysis found).

Germline V gene data show CDR1 as SGHTA and CDR2 as FQGNSA. The CDR3 runs 13 residues. V gave up 5 bases and J gave up 1 base, with 8 bases separating them. As regards this clone: The antigen remains unidentified.

Assay: immunoSEQ multiplex PCR; the TCRdb copy retains only in-frame clones and omits some. Among about 170,000 clones, approximately 96% were seen once, and the ten largest hold around 0.9%. The source material was PBMCs. The clonotype originates from a woman under 30 in good health and CMV-seronegative. The J gene is TRBJ1-1, the V gene TRBV7-2, with D perhaps TRBD1 (6 bases). CDR3 coding DNA: TGTGCCAGCAGCGCGGACAGGAACACTGAAGCTTTCTTT. Its protein product is CASSADRNTEAFF.